A selection of T cell receptor beta chains follows, all from one sample in a study of cytomegalovirus exposure and HLA in healthy donors. Here immunoSEQ multiplex PCR was the method, and the copy in TCRdb shows in-frame clones only, minus some. Among 100,000 to 150,000 clones listed, roughly 80% were seen once. What was sequenced was PBMCs. These receptors were taken from a woman aged 45-65 years in good health and CMV-seropositive. Each CDR3 is given with its conserved first and last residue. The D gene is left open where the match is weak. Not all rows give a size; the values are once, few, many and, for expanded clones, a class.

abundance,v_gene,d_gene,j_gene,CDR3aa
few,TRBV6-5,TRBD2,TRBJ2-3,CASRPSGTDTQYF
NA,TRBV6-5,NA,TRBJ1-6,CASKGVYNSPLHF
NA,TRBV9,TRBD2,TRBJ2-2,CASSVRSGGNTGELFF
once,TRBV7-8,TRBD1,TRBJ1-5,CASSLGQNQPQHF
NA,TRBV7-9,NA,TRBJ1-4,CSSRREGGGRNEKLFF
NA,TRBV10-3,TRBD1,TRBJ1-3,CAISELGQLLNWIENTIYF
once,TRBV5-1,NA,TRBJ2-5,CASSPLSEETQYF
NA,TRBV2,NA,TRBJ1-1,CASSEEQGNTEAFF
NA,TRBV6-1,TRBD2,TRBJ2-1,CASTPPGGDEQFF
once,TRBV19,NA,TRBJ1-5,CASKRDREGNQPQHF
once,TRBV15,NA,TRBJ1-5,CATSTGYNQPQHF
NA,TRBV2,TRBD1,TRBJ1-2,CASSLGQANYGYTF
few,TRBV7-8,NA,TRBJ2-1,CASSPGQISSYNEQFF
NA,TRBV2,NA,TRBJ2-5,CASSRMDSQETQYF
NA,TRBV11-2,TRBD1,TRBJ2-6,CASSHKGDRASSGANVLTF
NA,TRBV6-6,NA,TRBJ1-1,CASSYGSRGGYTEAFF
NA,TRBV5-4,NA,TRBJ2-3,CASSLGGWTDTQYF
NA,TRBV2,NA,TRBJ1-5,CASSYRESNQPQHF
NA,TRBV6-1,NA,TRBJ1-6,CASNAGPSPLHF
once,TRBV5-1,NA,TRBJ2-2,CASSGGPNTGELFF
NA,TRBV5-1,TRBD2,TRBJ2-7,CASSQGLAGNPEQYF
NA,TRBV5-4,TRBD2,TRBJ2-7,CASSSGGLAGSYEQYF
NA,TRBV28,TRBD1,TRBJ1-1,CASSSLTGGNTEAFF
NA,TRBV7-3,TRBD1,TRBJ2-1,CASSRHAGQGYNEQFF
NA,TRBV6-5,NA,TRBJ1-1,CASSTVIWNTEAFF
NA,TRBV19,NA,TRBJ1-1,CASSIPGLMHTEAFF
NA,TRBV28,TRBD1,TRBJ2-6,CASTAGGAGANGLTF
NA,TRBV5-4,TRBD1,TRBJ1-2,CASSPGQGLTYGYTF
NA,TRBV11-3,TRBD2,TRBJ2-1,CASSSGTSGGSGEQFF
NA,TRBV9,TRBD2,TRBJ2-1,CASSVEGLAGYNEQFF
NA,TRBV29-1,NA,TRBJ1-2,CSVATGSGYTF
NA,TRBV2,TRBD1,TRBJ2-6,CASSVRDRGYSGANVLTF
NA,TRBV9,NA,TRBJ1-4,CASSFSVGDEKLFF
NA,TRBV2,TRBD2,TRBJ2-5,CASKDRGGSETQYF
NA,TRBV4-1,TRBD1,TRBJ1-1,CASRRQGVNTEAFF